The subject of this entry is one T cell receptor beta chain. The data are from a study of blood T cell repertoires in COVID-19. The assay was immunoSEQ multiplex PCR, and TCRdb's table has in-frame clones only and misses some. The data hold 30,000 to 40,000 clones, with roughly 86% observed a single time. The CDR3 loop spans 15 amino acids. Looked up from germline, CDR1 is MGHRA and CDR2 is YSYEKL. Trimming took off 0 bases at V and 9 bases at J, with 12 bases between the two ends. The specimen was peripheral blood. The receptor comes from a human donor with active COVID-19. The donor label of this sample is uncertain. The chain is built from TRBV4-1 and TRBJ1-6; perhaps TRBD1 as D (6 bases). CDR3: CASSQEAGVGSPLHF. CDR3 in DNA: TGCGCCAGCAGCCAAGAGGCAGGGGTTGGTTCACCCCTCCACTTT.